Included here is one T cell receptor (beta chain) sequence, with context. CDR1 is SGDLS, CDR2 YYNGEE, per germline. This CDR3 is 15 amino acids long. The V segment lost 3 bases and the J segment 2 bases; nucleotides outside the gene matches: 7. This sample is part of a study of technical replicates of blood from several donors. Sequenced by immunoSEQ multiplex PCR; TCRdb stores in-frame clones only, minus some. This sample yields some 70,000 clones, of which nearly 97% are seen a single time; roughly 0.24% belongs to the top ten. The source is a human donor in good health. The chain has TRBV9 and TRBJ2-5; TRBD2 agrees at 7 bases. Sequencing used T cells isolated from PBMCs. The CDR3 nucleotides read TGTGCCAGCAGCGCCTCCGGACTAGATCAAGAGACCCAGTACTTC. Translating it yields CASSASGLDQETQYF. The complete variable domain, with remaining parts taken from reference TRBV9 and TRBJ2-5, reads DSGVTQTPKHLITATGQRVTLRCSPRSGDLSVYWYQQSLDQGLQFLIQYYNGEERAKGNILERFSAQQFPDLHSELNLSSLELGDSALYFCASSASGLDQETQYFGPGTRLLVL.